This passage covers 27 T cell receptor beta chains from one sample sequenced in a study of CD8+ T cells in alopecia areata. The sample's treatment: oral pan-JAK inhibitor, 5-10 mg twice daily. Sequencing used cDNA as its template, made by extracting RNA and reverse transcribing it. Generated by immunoSEQ multiplex PCR, the TCRdb table keeps only in-frame clones and is missing some. Of 170,000 or so clones listed, about 60% are singletons. The sequencing here drew on CD8+ T cells sorted from blood, taken at week 24, from a patient treated with tofacitinib. Receptors were obtained from a human donor with alopecia areata.

The J gene is TRBJ2-1, the V gene TRBV2; D perhaps matches TRBD2 (5 bases). V lost 3 bases and J 8 bases, leaving 14 bases between the germline ends. This CDR3 comprises 14 residues. From germline, CDR1 is SNHLY and CDR2 FYNNEI. The CDR3 region is CASSESLGSHEQFF. The CDR3 DNA is TGTGCCAGCAGTGAGAGTCTGGGGAGCCATGAGCAGTTCTTC.

The V gene is TRBV6-5, the J gene TRBJ2-1; 8 positions match TRBD1. Per germline, CDR1 MNHEY and CDR2 SVGAGI. The J segment lost 7 bases and the V segment lost 3 bases, leaving 5 bases of the junction unmatched. The CDR3 has 14 residues. The CDR3 DNA reads TGTGCCAGCAGTTATCTCCGACAGGGGAATGAGCAGTTCTTC. As protein: CASSYLRQGNEQFF.

The V and J genes are TRBV11-2 and TRBJ2-7; 8 nucleotides line up with TRBD1. The V gene end was trimmed by 5 bases and the J gene end by 2 bases; junction bases not matched to a gene: 8. This CDR3 spans 15 amino acids. Germline V gene lookup returns CDR1 SGHAT and CDR2 FQNNGV. The CDR3 spells CASSERTGMTYEQYF. CDR3 DNA: TGTGCCAGCAGCGAACGGACAGGGATGACCTACGAGCAGTACTTC.

The J gene is TRBJ2-2, the V gene TRBV11-2; tentatively, D is TRBD1 (6 bases). The CDR3 is 15 amino acids. Germline-derived CDR1 and CDR2 are SGHAT and FQNNGV. With 4 bases removed from V and 1 base from J, the gap between germline ends came to 10 bases. This CDR3 is CASSSWGQNTGELFF. CDR3 sequence (DNA): TGTGCCAGCAGCTCTTGGGGGCAGAACACCGGGGAGCTGTTTTTT.

V is TRBV6-6 and J is TRBJ1-2; D is unresolved. V lost 7 bases, J lost 1 base, and 4 bases lay in between. CDR3 length: 11 amino acids. CDR1 is MNHNY and CDR2 is SVGAGI in the germline V gene (reference sequence). The CDR3 reads CASMDNYGYTF. CDR3 coding DNA: TGTGCCAGCATGGATAACTATGGCTACACCTTC.

CDR3 DNA: TGCGCCAGCAGCCAAGATGGGTACAGGGGATCTTATAGCAATCAGCCCCAGCATTTT. It encodes CASSQDGYRGSYSNQPQHF. The chain joins TRBV4-1 to TRBJ1-5, with 7 bases identical to TRBD1. This CDR3 region has 19 residues. The germline gives CDR1 MGHRA, CDR2 YSYEKL. The trim removed 0 bases at V and 0 bases at J, leaving 11 bases unmatched.

This clone turned up a few times. The rearrangement uses TRBV2 and TRBJ2-7; TRBD1 or TRBD2 may be the D gene (7 bases each). There are 16 residues in the CDR3. Germline V gene sequence: CDR1 SNHLY, CDR2 FYNNEI. V dropped 1 base and J dropped 4 bases, with 17 bases sitting between them. The CDR3: CASSEGIRGGKYEQYF. CDR3 in DNA: TGTGCCAGCAGTGAAGGCATCAGGGGGGGTAAATACGAGCAGTACTTC.

This clone was found a few times. V usage is TRBV4-1 and J usage is TRBJ1-2; D unresolved. The V end lost 0 bases, the J end lost 7 bases, and 18 bases lay between the germline ends. Germline V lookup: CDR1 MGHRA, CDR2 YSYEKL. The CDR3 consists of 16 residues. For the CDR3, the DNA is TGCGCCAGCAGCCAAGACGCCACCCCGGGAGGCTTTGGCTACACCTTC. As protein: CASSQDATPGGFGYTF.

The chain employs TRBV30 and TRBJ2-2, with D possibly matching TRBD2 (6 bases). Germline loops: CDR1 GTSNPN, CDR2 SVGIG (reference sequence). The CDR3 is made up of 14 amino acids. V was clipped by 2 bases and J by 7 bases, with 14 bases between them. CDR3 protein: CAWSIGGLGGELFF. DNA for the CDR3: TGTGCCTGGAGTATCGGGGGATTGGGCGGGGAGCTGTTTTTT.

This clone turned up a few times. The chain combines TRBV27 with TRBJ2-7; 10 nucleotides agree with TRBD1. The V and J ends lost 5 bases and 3 bases, in that order; junction bases with no gene match: 7. The CDR3 contains 15 residues. Germline lookup yields CDR1 MNHEY and CDR2 SMNVEV (reference sequence). The CDR3 DNA is TGTGCCAGCAGTCCCTGGACAGGGGGAGTCTACGAGCAGTACTTC. Translated: CASSPWTGGVYEQYF.

V and J are TRBV6-5 and TRBJ2-2; 9 bases agree with TRBD1. This CDR3 is 16 amino acids long. Germline-derived CDR1 and CDR2 are MNHEY and SVGAGI. V lost 2 bases to trimming and J lost 6 bases; unmatched junction nucleotides: 7. Written as DNA, the CDR3 is TGTGCCAGCAGTTACGCGGACAGGGGTGATCCCGGGGAGCTGTTTTTT. This sequence encodes CASSYADRGDPGELFF.

This clone showed up just a few times. The V call is TRBV23-1, the J call TRBJ2-3, with D uncertain. TRBV23-1 is recorded as an ORF, its role being uncertain. Trimming pared 6 bases from V and 2 bases from J, leaving 12 bases between. CDR3 length: 14 residues. This CDR3 reads CASRCIYHTDTQYF. Here the CDR3 DNA reads TGCGCCAGCAGATGCATTTACCACACAGATACGCAGTATTTT.

This clone was observed a single time. This sequence joins TRBV27 and TRBJ1-3, with D possibly being TRBD1 (5 bases). The V end lost 2 bases, the J end lost 9 bases, and 14 bases lay between the germline ends. Germline V lookup: CDR1 MNHEY, CDR2 SMNVEV (reference sequence). The CDR3 has 14 residues. The CDR3 is CASSLGRGGGTIYF. The CDR3 DNA is TGTGCCAGCAGTTTAGGGCGCGGGGGTGGCACCATATATTTT.

The V and J genes are TRBV10-2 and TRBJ2-3, with D hard to call. The germline CDR1 and CDR2 sequences are WSHSY and SAAADI. The germline V and J ends were trimmed by 8 bases and 4 bases, with 4 bases remaining between them. The CDR3 consists of 10 residues. The CDR3 here is CASGSDTQYF. Written as DNA, the CDR3 is TGCGCCAGCGGATCAGATACGCAGTATTTT.

The chain has TRBV7-9 and TRBJ2-3; maybe TRBD1 (5 bases). V was trimmed by 0 bases and J by 11 bases, leaving 9 bases between them. Germline CDR1 reads SEHNR; CDR2 reads FQNEAQ (reference sequence). The CDR3 loop spans 12 amino acids. CDR3 protein: CASSLAGRMQYF. The DNA for the CDR3 is TGTGCCAGCAGCTTAGCGGGGCGGATGCAGTATTTT.

The chain uses TRBV27 and TRBJ1-2; the match to TRBD1 covers 8 bases. The CDR3 contains 15 residues. In germline, CDR1 is MNHEY, CDR2 SMNVEV (reference sequence). The V and J ends lost 5 bases and 2 bases, in that order; junction bases with no gene match: 7. CDR3 sequence: CASSLTRQGNYGYTF. Written as DNA, the CDR3 is TGTGCCAGCAGTCTCACTCGACAGGGGAACTATGGCTACACCTTC.

Points on this clone: Other DNA sequences of this sample code for an identical CDR3. V usage is TRBV29-1 and J usage is TRBJ1-1; no firm D call. The CDR3 has 10 residues. Germline V gives CDR1 SQVTM, CDR2 ANQGSEA. V gave up 1 base and J gave up 6 bases, with 3 bases separating them. The CDR3 DNA reads TGCAGCGTTGAAGGGGCTGAAGCTTTCTTT. Residues: CSVEGAEAFF. The full variable domain, in which reference TRBV29-1 and TRBJ1-1 provide the parts outside the CDR3, is SAVISQKPSRDICQRGTSLTIQCQVDSQVTMMFWYRQQPGQSLTLIATANQGSEATYESGFVIDKFPISRPNLTFSTLTVSNMSPEDSSIYLCSVEGAEAFFGQGTRLTVV.

CDR3 amino acids: CASGTGVYGYTF. The CDR3 bases are TGTGCCAGCGGGACAGGGGTCTATGGCTACACCTTC. The V call is TRBV27, the J call TRBJ1-2; 10 nucleotides match TRBD1. The trim removed 8 bases at V and 4 bases at J, leaving 1 base unmatched. The V gene's germline CDR1 is MNHEY and CDR2 SMNVEV (reference sequence). This CDR3 region has 12 residues.

V gene TRBV29-1 combines with J gene TRBJ2-3; 14 bases map to TRBD2. The ends lost 6 bases at V and 6 bases at J; junction bases unmatched: 8. Germline V gives CDR1 SQVTM, CDR2 ANQGSEA. This CDR3 is built from 15 residues. CDR3: CSVGGTSGRGDTQYF. CDR3 bases: TGCAGCGTGGGGGGGACTAGCGGGAGAGGGGATACGCAGTATTTT.

In its sample, this clone was seen a few times. The chain employs TRBV18 and TRBJ2-5, with a tentative D call TRBD1 (5 bases). V lost 3 bases to trimming and J lost 7 bases, with 15 bases between them. This CDR3 contains 14 residues. Germline CDR1 reads KGHSH; CDR2 reads LQKENI. The CDR3 reads CASSPDTSDTTQYF. For the CDR3, the DNA is TGTGCCAGCTCACCGGACACGTCGGACACGACCCAGTACTTC.

The chain links TRBV25-1 to TRBJ1-1; TRBD1 matches 8 bases. Germline values: CDR1 MGHDK, CDR2 SYGVNS. After removal of 3 bases from V and 4 bases from J, the junction contained 4 bases not matched to a gene. The CDR3 is 14 residues long. CDR3 protein: CASSETGALTEAFF. The CDR3 bases are TGTGCCAGCAGTGAGACAGGGGCTCTCACTGAAGCTTTCTTT.

This clone showed up just once. This chain connects TRBV6-6 to TRBJ1-1; 7 positions match TRBD1. The CDR3 spans 14 residues. Germline assignment: CDR1 MNHNY and CDR2 SVGAGI (reference sequence). V was pared by 6 bases and J by 3 bases, with 7 bases of the junction left unmatched. This CDR3 is CASREGAVDTEAFF. Here the CDR3 DNA reads TGTGCCAGCAGAGAGGGGGCTGTGGACACTGAAGCTTTCTTT.

The V call is TRBV11-2, the J call TRBJ2-7; D perhaps matches TRBD1 (6 bases). The V end was cut by 6 bases, the J end by 0 bases, with 15 bases between. Germline V gene lookup returns CDR1 SGHAT and CDR2 FQNNGV. The CDR3 totals 15 residues. This CDR3 reads CASSPLTGFSYEQYF. CDR3 DNA sequence: TGTGCCAGCAGTCCCCTGACAGGTTTCTCCTACGAGCAGTACTTC.

This clone was counted only a few times. The J gene is TRBJ2-2, the V gene TRBV29-1; a weak D match, TRBD1 (6 bases). Trimming left V 4 bases short and J 7 bases short, with 13 bases between. There are 13 residues in the CDR3. The V gene's germline CDR1 is SQVTM and CDR2 ANQGSEA. CDR3 region: CSVVSGAGGELFF. The CDR3 DNA follows: TGCAGCGTTGTCTCAGGGGCGGGCGGGGAGCTGTTTTTT.

J is TRBJ1-3 and V is TRBV13, with 10 positions matching TRBD1. J gave up 2 bases and V 5 bases, and 3 bases lay outside the gene matches. Germline CDR1 reads PRHDT; CDR2 reads FYEKMQ (reference sequence). This CDR3 comprises 15 residues. CDR3 nucleotide sequence: TGTGCCAGCAGCGAAGGGACAGGGGCTGGAAACACCATATATTTT. Its protein is CASSEGTGAGNTIYF.

This chain joins TRBV7-9 and TRBJ1-5; no clear D gene. In germline, CDR1 is SEHNR, CDR2 FQNEAQ (reference sequence). The CDR3 runs to 11 residues. V was pared by 5 bases and J by 9 bases, with 8 bases between. CDR3 sequence reads: CASSNGWPQHF. As DNA, the CDR3 is TGTGCCAGCAGCAACGGATGGCCCCAGCATTTT. Using reference TRBV7-9 and TRBJ1-5 for the parts outside the CDR3, the full variable domain is DTGVSQNPRHKITKRGQNVTFRCDPISEHNRLYWYRQTLGQGPEFLTYFQNEAQLEKSRLLSDRFSAERPKGSFSTLEIQRTEQGDSAMYLCASSNGWPQHFGDGTRLSIL.

The V call is TRBV5-1, the J call TRBJ2-1, with 8 bases aligning to TRBD2. Germline CDR1 and CDR2: SGHRS and YFSETQ. The CDR3 totals 15 residues. The trim removed 5 bases at V and 2 bases at J, leaving 6 bases unmatched. CDR3 region: CASSDRGGPYNEQFF. The DNA for the CDR3 is TGCGCCAGCAGTGACCGGGGGGGACCCTACAATGAGCAGTTCTTC.